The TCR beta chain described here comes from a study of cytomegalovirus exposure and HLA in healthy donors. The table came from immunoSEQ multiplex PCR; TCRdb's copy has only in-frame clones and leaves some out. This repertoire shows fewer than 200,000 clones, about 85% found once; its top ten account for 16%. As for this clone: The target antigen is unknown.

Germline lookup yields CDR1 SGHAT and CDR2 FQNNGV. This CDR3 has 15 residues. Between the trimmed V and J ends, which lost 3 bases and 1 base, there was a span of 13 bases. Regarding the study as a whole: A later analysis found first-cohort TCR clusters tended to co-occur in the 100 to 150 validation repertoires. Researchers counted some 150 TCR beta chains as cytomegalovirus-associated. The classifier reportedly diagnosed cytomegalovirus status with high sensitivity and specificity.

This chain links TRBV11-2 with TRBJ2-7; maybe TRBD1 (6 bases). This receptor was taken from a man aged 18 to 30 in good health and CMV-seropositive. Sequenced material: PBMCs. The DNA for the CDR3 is TGTGCCAGCAGCTTGACGGACAGTCCGTCCTACGAGCAGTACTTC. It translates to CASSLTDSPSYEQYF. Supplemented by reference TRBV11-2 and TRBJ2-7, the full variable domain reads EAGVAQSPRYKIIEKRQSVAFWCNPISGHATLYWYQQILGQGPKLLIQFQNNGVVDDSQLPKDRFSAERLKGVDSTLKIQPAKLEDSAVYLCASSLTDSPSYEQYFGPGTRLTVT.